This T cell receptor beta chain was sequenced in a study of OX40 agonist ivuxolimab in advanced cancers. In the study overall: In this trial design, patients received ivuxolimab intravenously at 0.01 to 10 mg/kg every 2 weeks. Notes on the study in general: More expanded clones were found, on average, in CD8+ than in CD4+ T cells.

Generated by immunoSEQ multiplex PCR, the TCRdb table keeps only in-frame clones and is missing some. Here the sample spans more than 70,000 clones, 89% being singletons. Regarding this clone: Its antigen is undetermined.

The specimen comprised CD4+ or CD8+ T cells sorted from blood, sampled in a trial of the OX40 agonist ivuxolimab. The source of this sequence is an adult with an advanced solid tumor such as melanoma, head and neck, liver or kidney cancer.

The CDR3 spells CASSPQGWGGYTF. CDR3 DNA: TGTGCCAGCAGCCCACAGGGCTGGGGAGGCTACACCTTC. The V and J genes are TRBV7-3 and TRBJ1-2; maybe TRBD1 (6 bases). Germline values: CDR1 SGHTA, CDR2 FQGTGA. The length of the CDR3 is 13 residues. With 5 bases removed from V and 8 bases from J, the gap between germline ends came to 15 bases.